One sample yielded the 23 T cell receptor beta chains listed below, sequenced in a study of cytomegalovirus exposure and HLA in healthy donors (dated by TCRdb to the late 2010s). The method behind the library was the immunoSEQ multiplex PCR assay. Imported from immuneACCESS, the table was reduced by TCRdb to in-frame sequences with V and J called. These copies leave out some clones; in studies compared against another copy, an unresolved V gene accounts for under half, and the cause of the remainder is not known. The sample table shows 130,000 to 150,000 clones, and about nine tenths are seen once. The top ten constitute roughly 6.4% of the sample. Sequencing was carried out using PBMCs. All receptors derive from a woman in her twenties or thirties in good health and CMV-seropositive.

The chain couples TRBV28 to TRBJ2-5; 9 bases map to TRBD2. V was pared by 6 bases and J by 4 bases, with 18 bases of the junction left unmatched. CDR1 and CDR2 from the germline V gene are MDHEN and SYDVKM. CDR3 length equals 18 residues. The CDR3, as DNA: TGTGCCAGCAGCACAGGCGAGGGATCGCGGGGGGGACCAGAGACCCAGTACTTC. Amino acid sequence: CASSTGEGSRGGPETQYF.

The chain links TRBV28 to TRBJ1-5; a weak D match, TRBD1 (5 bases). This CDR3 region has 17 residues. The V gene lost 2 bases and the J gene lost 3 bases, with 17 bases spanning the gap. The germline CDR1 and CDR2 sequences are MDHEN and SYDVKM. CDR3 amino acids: CASSLGLRVRTNQPQHF. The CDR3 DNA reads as TGTGCCAGCAGTTTAGGTCTCAGGGTCCGGACCAATCAGCCCCAGCATTTT. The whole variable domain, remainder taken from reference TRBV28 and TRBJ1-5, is DVKVTQSSRYLVKRTGEKVFLECVQDMDHENMFWYRQDPGLGLRLIYFSYDVKMKEKGDIPEGYSVSREKKERFSLILESASTNQTSMYLCASSLGLRVRTNQPQHFGDGTRLSIL.

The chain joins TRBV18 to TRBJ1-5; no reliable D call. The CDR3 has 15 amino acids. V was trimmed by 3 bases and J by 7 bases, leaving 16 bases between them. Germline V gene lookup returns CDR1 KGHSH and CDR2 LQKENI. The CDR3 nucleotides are TGTGCCAGCTCACCTAATAGTAGAGGTCAACAGCCCCAGCATTTT. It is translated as CASSPNSRGQQPQHF.

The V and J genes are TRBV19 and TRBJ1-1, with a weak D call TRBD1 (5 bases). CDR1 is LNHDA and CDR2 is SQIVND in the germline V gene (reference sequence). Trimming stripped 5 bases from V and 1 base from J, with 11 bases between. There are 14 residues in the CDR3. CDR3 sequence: CASSPGGGNTEAFF. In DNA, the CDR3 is TGTGCCAGTAGTCCCGGGGGAGGGAACACTGAAGCTTTCTTT.

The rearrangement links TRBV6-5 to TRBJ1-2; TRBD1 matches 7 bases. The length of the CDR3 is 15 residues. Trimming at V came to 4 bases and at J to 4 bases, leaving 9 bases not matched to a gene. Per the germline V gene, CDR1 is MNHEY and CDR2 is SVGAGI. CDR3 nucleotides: TGTGCCAGCAGTTGGACAGGATGGCCCTTCTATGGCTACACCTTC. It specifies CASSWTGWPFYGYTF.

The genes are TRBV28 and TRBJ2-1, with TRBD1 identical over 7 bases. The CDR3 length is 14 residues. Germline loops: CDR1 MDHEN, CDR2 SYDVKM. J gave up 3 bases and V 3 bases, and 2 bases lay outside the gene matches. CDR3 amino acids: CASSFQGVYNEQFF. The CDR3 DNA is TGTGCCAGCAGTTTTCAGGGGGTCTACAATGAGCAGTTCTTC.

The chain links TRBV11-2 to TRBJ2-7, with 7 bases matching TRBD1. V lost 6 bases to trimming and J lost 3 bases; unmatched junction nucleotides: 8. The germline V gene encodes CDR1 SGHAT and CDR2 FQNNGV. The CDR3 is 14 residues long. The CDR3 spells CASRDRQGFYEQYF. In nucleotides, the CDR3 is TGTGCCAGCAGGGATCGACAGGGATTCTACGAGCAGTACTTC.

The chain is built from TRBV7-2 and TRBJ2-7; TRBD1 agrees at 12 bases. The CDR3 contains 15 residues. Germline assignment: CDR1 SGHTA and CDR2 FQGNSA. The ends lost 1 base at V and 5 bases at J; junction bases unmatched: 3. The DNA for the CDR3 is TGTGCCAGCAGCTTAGGGGGACAGGGGGCTAACGAGCAGTACTTC. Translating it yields CASSLGGQGANEQYF. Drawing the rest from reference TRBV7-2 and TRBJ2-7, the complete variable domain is GAGVSQSPSNKVTEKGKDVELRCDPISGHTALYWYRQSLGQGLEFLIYFQGNSAPDKSGLPSDRFSAERTGGSVSTLTIQRTQQEDSAVYLCASSLGGQGANEQYFGPGTRLTVT.

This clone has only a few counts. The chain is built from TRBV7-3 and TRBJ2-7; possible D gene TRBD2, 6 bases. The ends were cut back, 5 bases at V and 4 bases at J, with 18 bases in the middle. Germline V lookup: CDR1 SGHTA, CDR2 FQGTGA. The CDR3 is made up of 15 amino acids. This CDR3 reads CASSPEPGAHYEQYF. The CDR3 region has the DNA TGTGCCAGCAGCCCCGAACCGGGAGCGCATTACGAGCAGTACTTC.

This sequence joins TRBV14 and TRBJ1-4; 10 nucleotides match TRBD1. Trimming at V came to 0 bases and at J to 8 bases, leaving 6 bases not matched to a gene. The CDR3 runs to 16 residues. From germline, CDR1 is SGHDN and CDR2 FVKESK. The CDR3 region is CASSQDFGTGVEKLFF. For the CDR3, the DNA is TGTGCCAGCAGCCAAGATTTCGGGACAGGGGTGGAAAAACTGTTTTTT.

The chain's CDR3 is CASSLGTSGDHGELFF. In nucleotides, the CDR3 is TGTGCCAGCAGTTTAGGGACTAGCGGGGACCACGGGGAGCTGTTTTTT. V is TRBV28 and J is TRBJ2-2; 13 bases match TRBD2. Trimming cost V 2 bases and J 7 bases; bases outside gene matches: 4. CDR3 length: 16 amino acids. Germline CDR1 is MDHEN and CDR2 is SYDVKM.

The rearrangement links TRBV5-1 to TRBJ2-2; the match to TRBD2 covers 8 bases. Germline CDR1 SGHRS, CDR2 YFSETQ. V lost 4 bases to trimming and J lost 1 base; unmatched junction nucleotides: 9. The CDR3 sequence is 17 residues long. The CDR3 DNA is TGCGCCAGCAGCATCAATAGCGGGGTATTGAACACCGGGGAGCTGTTTTTT. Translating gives CASSINSGVLNTGELFF.

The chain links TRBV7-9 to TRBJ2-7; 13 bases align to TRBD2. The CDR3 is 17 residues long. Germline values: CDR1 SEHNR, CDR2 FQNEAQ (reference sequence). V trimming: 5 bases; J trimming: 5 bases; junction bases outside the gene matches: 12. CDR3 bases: TGTGCCAGCAGCCCCAGGACTAGCGGGAGTCTTTCCCACGAGCAGTACTTC. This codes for CASSPRTSGSLSHEQYF.

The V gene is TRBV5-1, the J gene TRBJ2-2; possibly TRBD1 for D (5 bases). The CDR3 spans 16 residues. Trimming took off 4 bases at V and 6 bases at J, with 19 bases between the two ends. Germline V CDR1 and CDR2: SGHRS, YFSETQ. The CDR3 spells CASSPGQLRRAGELFF. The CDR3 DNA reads TGCGCCAGCAGCCCCGGACAATTAAGAAGGGCCGGGGAGCTGTTTTTT.

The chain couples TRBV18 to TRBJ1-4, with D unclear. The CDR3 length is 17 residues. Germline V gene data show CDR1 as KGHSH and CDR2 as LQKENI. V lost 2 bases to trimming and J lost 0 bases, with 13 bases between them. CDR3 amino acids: CASSPKTGFATNEKLFF. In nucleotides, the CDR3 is TGTGCCAGCTCACCAAAGACTGGGTTTGCAACTAATGAAAAACTGTTTTTT.

The CDR3 here is CASSFAGDSPLHF. The DNA for the CDR3 is TGTGCCAGCAGTTTTGCAGGGGACTCACCCCTCCACTTT. The chain combines TRBV27 with TRBJ1-6, with a tentative D call TRBD1 (6 bases). In germline, CDR1 is MNHEY, CDR2 SMNVEV (reference sequence). V lost 3 bases, J lost 10 bases, and 10 bases lay in between. The CDR3 is 13 amino acids.

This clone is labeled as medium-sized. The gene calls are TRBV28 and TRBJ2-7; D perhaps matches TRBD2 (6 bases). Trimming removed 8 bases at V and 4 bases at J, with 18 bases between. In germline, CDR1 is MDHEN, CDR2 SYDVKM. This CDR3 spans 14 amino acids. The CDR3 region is CASGDETRPYEQYF. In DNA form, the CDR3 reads TGTGCCAGCGGGGATGAGACTAGACCATACGAGCAGTACTTC.

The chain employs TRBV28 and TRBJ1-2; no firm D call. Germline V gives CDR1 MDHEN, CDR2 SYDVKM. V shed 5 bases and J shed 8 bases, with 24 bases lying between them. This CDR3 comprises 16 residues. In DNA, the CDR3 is TGTGCCAGCAGTCCCGGACTCTTCTCTGAAAGCAACGGCTACACCTTC. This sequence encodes CASSPGLFSESNGYTF.

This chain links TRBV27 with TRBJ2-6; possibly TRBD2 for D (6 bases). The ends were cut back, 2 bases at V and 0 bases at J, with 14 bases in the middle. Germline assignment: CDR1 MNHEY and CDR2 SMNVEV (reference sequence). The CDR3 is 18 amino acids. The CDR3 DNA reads TGTGCCAGCAGTTTACGGGAGACTATAAGCTCTGGGGCCAACGTCCTGACTTTC. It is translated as CASSLRETISSGANVLTF.

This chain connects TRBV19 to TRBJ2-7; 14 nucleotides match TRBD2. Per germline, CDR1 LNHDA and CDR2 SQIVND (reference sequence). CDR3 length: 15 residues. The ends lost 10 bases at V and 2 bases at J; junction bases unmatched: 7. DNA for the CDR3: TGTGCCACCAGGCCGACTAGCGGGGGGGCCTACGAGCAGTACTTC. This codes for CATRPTSGGAYEQYF.

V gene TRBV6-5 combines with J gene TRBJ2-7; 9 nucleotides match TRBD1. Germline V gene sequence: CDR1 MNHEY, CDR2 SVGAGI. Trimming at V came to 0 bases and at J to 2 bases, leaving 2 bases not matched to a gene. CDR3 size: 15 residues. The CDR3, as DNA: TGTGCCAGCAGTTACTCGAGGACAGGGGCCTACGAGCAGTACTTC. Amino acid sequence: CASSYSRTGAYEQYF.

The CDR3 sequence: CASSARKQNGNEQFF. The DNA for the CDR3 is TGTGCCAGCAGCGCTAGAAAGCAGAATGGCAATGAGCAGTTCTTC. The chain carries TRBV9 and TRBJ2-1; D not resolved. The CDR3 is 15 amino acids. The V gene's germline CDR1 is SGDLS and CDR2 YYNGEE. Trimming pared 3 bases from V and 6 bases from J, leaving 16 bases between.

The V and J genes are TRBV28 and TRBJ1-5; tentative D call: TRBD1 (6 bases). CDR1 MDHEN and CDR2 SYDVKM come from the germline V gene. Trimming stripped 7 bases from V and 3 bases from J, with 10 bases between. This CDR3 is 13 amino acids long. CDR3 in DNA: TGTGCCAGCATCGGACAGCCCAATCAGCCCCAGCATTTT. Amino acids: CASIGQPNQPQHF.